This TCR beta chain was identified in a study of beta chain features in type 1 diabetes. Study-wide results and caveats: The study notes PCR might favor shorter templates equally in patients and controls. A greater similarity of naive, central memory and Treg TCRB repertoires was seen among patients than among healthy donors.

The table lists this clone with a few counts. Antigen unknown. This CDR3 spans 11 amino acids. Germline V CDR1 and CDR2: SGHNT, YENEEA. Trimming cost V 4 bases and J 5 bases, with 3 bases left between them. Cells sorted by CD45RO/CCR7/CD25/CD127/CD95/CD27 comprised CD4+ naive, central memory, regulatory and stem cell-like memory cells. All of the isolated RNA was reverse transcribed, so expressed TCRB transcripts were sequenced. Measured with immunoSEQ multiplex PCR; TCRdb has only the in-frame clones, and not every one. This sample yields approximately 400,000 clones, of which more than 12% are seen a single time; 0.019% belongs to the top ten.

V is TRBV11-3 and J is TRBJ1-5; D is undetermined. Sequenced material: naive CD4+ T cells from blood. The sequence came from a woman aged 18-30 years in good health. CDR3 DNA sequence: TGTGCCAGCAGCTCCTATCAGCCCCAGCATTTT. Translating it yields CASSSYQPQHF. Full variable domain (rest looked up from reference TRBV11-3 and TRBJ1-5): EAGVVQSPRYKIIEKKQPVAFWCNPISGHNTLYWYLQNLGQGPELLIRYENEEAVDDSQLPKDRFSAERLKGVDSTLKIQPAELGDSAVYLCASSSYQPQHFGDGTRLSIL.